This T cell receptor (beta chain) was profiled in a study of shared clonotypes between healthy human individuals. Overall study context: Donors consisted of two women and a few men between 18 and 49.

In its sample, this clone was seen once. The assay was immunoSEQ multiplex PCR, and TCRdb's table has in-frame clones only and misses some. The sample contains around 1.5 million clones, 95% to 99% of which appear only once. There are 15 residues in the CDR3. The V gene's germline CDR1 is LGHNA and CDR2 YSLEER. Trimming pared 0 bases from V and 7 bases from J, leaving 12 bases between. Sequencing was performed on naive CD4+ T cells sorted from blood. Subset given: CD45RA+ positively selected. This sequence was found in a man aged 25-45 years in good health. V gene TRBV4-3 combines with J gene TRBJ1-4; D remains unclear. CDR3 DNA: TGCGCCAGCAGCCAAGAATATAGACCGATTGAAAAACTGTTTTTT. Its translation: CASSQEYRPIEKLFF.